This T cell receptor beta chain was captured by sequencing in a study of Graves' ophthalmopathy and Graves' hyperthyroidism. Study-level information: Peripheral blood sampling preceded any treatment and occurred at initial diagnosis.

CDR3 length equals 15 residues. Per the germline V gene, CDR1 is MGHRA and CDR2 is YSYEKL. The junction had 3 bases not matched to a gene; V was cut back by 5 bases and J by 6 bases. The study recruited hyperthyroidism patients aged 18 to 65 who were newly diagnosed, under 2 months' duration. The authors used Ficoll-Paque density gradient centrifugation to separate PBMCs. The input was about 10 ml of fresh peripheral blood. The table lists this clonotype with many counts. The TCR beta CDR3 regions underwent amplification from RNA transcripts. First-round RT-PCR used HTBI primers; second-round multiplex PCR followed. TCRdb independently ran MiXCR on the multiplex PCR reads; one entry per CDR3 protein. The sample consists of roughly 420,000 distinct CDR3 sequences, 21% of them appearing once.

The V and J genes are TRBV4-1 and TRBJ2-2, with 13 nucleotides matching TRBD2. This receptor was obtained from a woman younger than 35 with stable Graves' hyperthyroidism. Sequencing was carried out using peripheral blood. CDR3 loop: CASSALAGGPGELFF. The CDR3 nucleotides are TGCGCCAGCAGCGCACTAGCGGGAGGGCCCGGGGAGCTGTTTTTT.